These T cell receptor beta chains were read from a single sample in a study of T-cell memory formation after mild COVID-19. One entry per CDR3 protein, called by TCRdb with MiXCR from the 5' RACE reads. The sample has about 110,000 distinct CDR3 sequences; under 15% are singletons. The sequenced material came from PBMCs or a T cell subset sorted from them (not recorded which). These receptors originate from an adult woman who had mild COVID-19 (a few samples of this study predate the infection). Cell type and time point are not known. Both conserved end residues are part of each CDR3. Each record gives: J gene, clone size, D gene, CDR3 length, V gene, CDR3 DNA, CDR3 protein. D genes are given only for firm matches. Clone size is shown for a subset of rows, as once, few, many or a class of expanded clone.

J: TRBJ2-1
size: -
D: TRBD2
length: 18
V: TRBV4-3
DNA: TGCGCCAGCAGTCCTCAATTTCTCATGGCTAGCGGGAGGAATGAGCAGTTCTTC
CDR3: CASSPQFLMASGRNEQFF

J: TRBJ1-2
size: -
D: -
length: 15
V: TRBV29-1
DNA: TGCAGCGTTGAAGATACGTGGAATTGGGTTCTTCGCTACACCTTC
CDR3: CSVEDTWNWVLRYTF

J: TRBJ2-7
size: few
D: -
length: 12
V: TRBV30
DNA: TGTGCCTGGGGTCAGAGCTCCTACGAGCAGTACTTC
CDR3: CAWGQSSYEQYF

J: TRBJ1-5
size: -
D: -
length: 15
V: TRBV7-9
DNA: TGTGCCAGCAGTTCCGGACAGCAGGGTAATCAGCCCCAGCATTTT
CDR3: CASSSGQQGNQPQHF

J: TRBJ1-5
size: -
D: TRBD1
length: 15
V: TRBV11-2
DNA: TGTGCCAGCGCCAGGACAGGCAATAGCAATCAGCCCCAGCATTTT
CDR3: CASARTGNSNQPQHF

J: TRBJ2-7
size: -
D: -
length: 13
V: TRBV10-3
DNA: TGTGCCATCAGTGAGCAGGGGATGGACGAGCAGTACTTC
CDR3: CAISEQGMDEQYF

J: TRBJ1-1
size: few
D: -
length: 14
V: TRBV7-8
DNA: TGTGCCAGCAGCTTAGAGACTGAAGGCACTGAAGCTTTCTTT
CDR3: CASSLETEGTEAFF

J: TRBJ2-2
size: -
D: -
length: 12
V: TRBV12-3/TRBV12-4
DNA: TGTGCCAGCAGTTGGGGCGCCGGGGAGCTGTTTTTT
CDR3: CASSWGAGELFF

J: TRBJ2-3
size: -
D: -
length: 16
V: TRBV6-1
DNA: TGTGCCAGCAGTGATACCCCAGCGACCTTCACAGATACGCAGTATTTT
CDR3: CASSDTPATFTDTQYF

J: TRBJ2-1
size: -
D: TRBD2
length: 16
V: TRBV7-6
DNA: TGTGCCAGCAGCCCCGGGGGGATCGGTACCTACAATGAGCAGTTCTTC
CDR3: CASSPGGIGTYNEQFF

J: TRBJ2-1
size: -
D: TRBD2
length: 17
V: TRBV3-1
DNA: TGTGCCAGCAGCCAAGTTGGGTACAAGCGGGGGTACAATGAGCAGTTCTTC
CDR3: CASSQVGYKRGYNEQFF

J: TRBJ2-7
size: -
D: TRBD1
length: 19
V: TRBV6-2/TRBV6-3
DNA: TGTGCCAGAAGTTACTCGATGGGGACAGCACAGGTATGGCAATACGAGCAGTACTTC
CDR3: CARSYSMGTAQVWQYEQYF

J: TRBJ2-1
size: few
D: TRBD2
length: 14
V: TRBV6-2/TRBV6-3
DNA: TGTGCCAGCAGTTATGGGGGGGTCTGGAATGAGCAGTTCTTC
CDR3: CASSYGGVWNEQFF

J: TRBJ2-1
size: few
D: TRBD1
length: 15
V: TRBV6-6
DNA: TGTGCCAGCAGGATGCAGGGGGCACCTTACAATGAGCAGTTCTTC
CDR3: CASRMQGAPYNEQFF

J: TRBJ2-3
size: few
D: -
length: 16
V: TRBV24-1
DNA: TGTGCCACCAGTGACTTGGTCCAGGGGAGGGGAGATACGCAGTATTTT
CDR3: CATSDLVQGRGDTQYF

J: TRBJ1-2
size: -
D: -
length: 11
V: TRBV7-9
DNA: TGTGCCAGCGATGGATTCAGGGGCTACACCTTC
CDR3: CASDGFRGYTF

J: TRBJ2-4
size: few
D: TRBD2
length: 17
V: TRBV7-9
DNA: TGTGCCAGCAGCTTCACGCTAGCGGGAGGGCCGCTAAACATTCAGTACTTC
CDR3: CASSFTLAGGPLNIQYF

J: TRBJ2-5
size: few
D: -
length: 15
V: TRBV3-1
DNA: TGTGCCAGCAGCCAAGAGATCGGGCGGAGGGAGACCCAGTACTTC
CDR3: CASSQEIGRRETQYF

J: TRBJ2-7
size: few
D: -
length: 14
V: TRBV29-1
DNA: TGCAGCGTTGAAGATCCCCAGGGTCCCTACGAGCAGTACTTC
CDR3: CSVEDPQGPYEQYF

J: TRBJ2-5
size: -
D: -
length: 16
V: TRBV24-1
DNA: TGTGCCACCAGTGCGATGGGCAGAGGATACCAAGAGACCCAGTACTTC
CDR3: CATSAMGRGYQETQYF

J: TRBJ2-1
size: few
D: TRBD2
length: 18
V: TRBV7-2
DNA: TGTGCCAGCAGCCTCGGACTAGCGGGAGGGGGCTCCTACAATGAGCAGTTCTTC
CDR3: CASSLGLAGGGSYNEQFF

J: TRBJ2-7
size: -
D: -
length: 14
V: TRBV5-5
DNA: TGTGCCAGCAGCACACCAACAGGGACCGACGAGCAGTACTTC
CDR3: CASSTPTGTDEQYF

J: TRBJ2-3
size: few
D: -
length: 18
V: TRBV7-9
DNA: TGTGCCAGCAGTTCTTACAGTTACGTGGTACCTAGCGCAGATACGCAGTATTTT
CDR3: CASSSYSYVVPSADTQYF

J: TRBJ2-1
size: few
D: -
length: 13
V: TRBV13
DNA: TGTGCCAGCGGGCCGGAGGCGTACAATGAGCAGTTCTTC
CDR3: CASGPEAYNEQFF

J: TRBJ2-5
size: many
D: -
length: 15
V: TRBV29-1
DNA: TGCAGCGTTGCGGGGACCCTGGTATCCCAAGAGACCCAGTACTTC
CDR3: CSVAGTLVSQETQYF